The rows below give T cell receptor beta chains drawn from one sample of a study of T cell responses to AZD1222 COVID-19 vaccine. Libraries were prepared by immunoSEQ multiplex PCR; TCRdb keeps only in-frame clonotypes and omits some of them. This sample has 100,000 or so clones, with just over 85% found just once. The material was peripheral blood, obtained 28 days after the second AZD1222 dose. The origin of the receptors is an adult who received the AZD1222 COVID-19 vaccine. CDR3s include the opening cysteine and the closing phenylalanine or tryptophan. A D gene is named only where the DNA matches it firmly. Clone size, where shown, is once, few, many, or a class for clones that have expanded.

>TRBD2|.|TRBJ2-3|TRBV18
TGTGCCAGCTCACCGAGTCTAAGCGGGGGGGCGGCAGATACGCAGTATTTT
CASSPSLSGGAADTQYF
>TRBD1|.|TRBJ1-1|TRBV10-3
TGTGCCATCAGGGACAGGGGGTCTCTGGGTGAAGCTTTCTTT
CAIRDRGSLGEAFF
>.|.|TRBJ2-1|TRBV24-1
TGTGCCACCAGTGATTCCGGGGGAAACTACAATGAGCAGTTCTTC
CATSDSGGNYNEQFF
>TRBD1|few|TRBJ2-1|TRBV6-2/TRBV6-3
TGTGCCAGCAGTTACTGGGACAGGGGCTACTCTACCCTACCGAAAAATGAGCAGTTCTTC
CASSYWDRGYSTLPKNEQFF
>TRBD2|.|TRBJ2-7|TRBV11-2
TGTGCCAGCAGCTTAGGAGGACTAGCGGACGAGCAGTACTTC
CASSLGGLADEQYF
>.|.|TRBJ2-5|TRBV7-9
TGTGCCAGCAGCCCCCCGGCCGTCCAGGGCATCCAAGAGACCCAGTACTTC
CASSPPAVQGIQETQYF
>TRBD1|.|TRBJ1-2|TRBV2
TGTGCCAGCAGTGCCCTGACAGGGCTCTCTGGCTACACCTTC
CASSALTGLSGYTF
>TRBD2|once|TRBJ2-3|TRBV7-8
TGTGCCAGCAGCTTAGGGCGGGCTAGCGGAAGCACAGATACGCAGTATTTT
CASSLGRASGSTDTQYF
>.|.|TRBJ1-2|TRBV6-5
TGTGCCAGCAGTCCCGCAGGCCCCGCGGGCTACACCTTC
CASSPAGPAGYTF
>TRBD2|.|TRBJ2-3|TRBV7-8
TGTGCCAGCAGCTTAACCCGACTAGCGGGAGTTGGAGATACGCAGTATTTT
CASSLTRLAGVGDTQYF
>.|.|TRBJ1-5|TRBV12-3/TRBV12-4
TGTGCCAGCAGTTCGGGCTCCCAGCCCCAGCATTTT
CASSSGSQPQHF
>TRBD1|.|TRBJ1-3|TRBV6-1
TGTGCCAGCAGTGAGACGGGACAGGGAGTAAACACCATATATTTT
CASSETGQGVNTIYF
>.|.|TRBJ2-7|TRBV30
TGTGCCTGGAGTGTACATCTAGTTTCCGAGCAGTACTTC
CAWSVHLVSEQYF
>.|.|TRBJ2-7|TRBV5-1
TGCGCCAGCAGAAACCGGGACGGAAGCTCCTACGAGCAGTACTTC
CASRNRDGSSYEQYF
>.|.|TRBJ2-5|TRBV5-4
TGTGCCAGCAGCTTGGATTGGGGTGGGACCCAGTACTTC
CASSLDWGGTQYF
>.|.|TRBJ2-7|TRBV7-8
TGTGCCAGCAGCCGAGAAAGGAAACGCGGGCCCTCCTCCTACGAGCAGTACTTC
CASSRERKRGPSSYEQYF
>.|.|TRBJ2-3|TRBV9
TGTGCCAGCAGCGTACGTCGGTCGGGGTCCGGAAGGGAAGGCCCCACAGATACGCAGTATTTT
CASSVRRSGSGREGPTDTQYF
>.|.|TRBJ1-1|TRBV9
TGTGCCAGCAGCGCTCTTTCGGGCACTGAAGCTTTCTTT
CASSALSGTEAFF
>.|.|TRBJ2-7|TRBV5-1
TGCGCCAGCAGCTCCGGCAGGAACGAGCAGTACTTC
CASSSGRNEQYF
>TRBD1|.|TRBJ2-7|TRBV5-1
TGCGCCAGCAGCGACCGGGACAGCTACGAGCAGTACTTC
CASSDRDSYEQYF
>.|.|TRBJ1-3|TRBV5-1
TGCGCCAGCAGCTTGGCCGGGCAGGACTATCCGGGAAACACCATATATTTT
CASSLAGQDYPGNTIYF
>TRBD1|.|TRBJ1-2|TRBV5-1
TGCGCCAGCAGCTTGGTGGGGACAGGGGGCTCGAAAGATGGCTACACCTTC
CASSLVGTGGSKDGYTF
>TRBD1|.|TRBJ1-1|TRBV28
TGTGCCAGCAGCCTGGACAGGGGGGACACTGAAGCTTTCTTT
CASSLDRGDTEAFF
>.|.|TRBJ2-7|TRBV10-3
TGTGCCATCACCCTAGGGGGGAGCTCCTACGAGCAGTACTTC
CAITLGGSSYEQYF
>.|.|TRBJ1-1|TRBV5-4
TGTGCCAGCAGCCCCCCCGCGGGGGGATACACTGAAGCTTTCTTT
CASSPPAGGYTEAFF
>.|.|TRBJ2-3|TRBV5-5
TGTGCCAGCAGCTTGGAGTCGCTAAGTGCCCGGGGGCAGTATTTT
CASSLESLSARGQYF
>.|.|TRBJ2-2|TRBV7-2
TGTGCCAGCAGCTTAGGGTCCTTCGCCGGGGAGCTGTTTTTT
CASSLGSFAGELFF
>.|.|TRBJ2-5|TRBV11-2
TGTGCCAGCAGCCCACGAGAGACCCAGTACTTC
CASSPRETQYF
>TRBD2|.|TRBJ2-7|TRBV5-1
TGCGCCAGCAGCTTGGTAGCGGGAGTTAACGAGCAGTACTTC
CASSLVAGVNEQYF
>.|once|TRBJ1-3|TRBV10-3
TGTGCCATCAGTGTATCGGGAACCAGCTCTGGAAACACCATATATTTT
CAISVSGTSSGNTIYF
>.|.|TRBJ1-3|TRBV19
TGTGCCAGTAGTGGGCAGGGAGGAAACACCATATATTTT
CASSGQGGNTIYF
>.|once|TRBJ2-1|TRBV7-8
TGTGCCAGCAGCTTAAAGTGTTTTGGGCCAGGCAATGAGCAGTTCTTC
CASSLKCFGPGNEQFF
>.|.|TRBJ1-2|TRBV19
TGTGCCAGTATCCCGGCGGACGGTAACTATGGCTACACCTTC
CASIPADGNYGYTF
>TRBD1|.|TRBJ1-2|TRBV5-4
TGTGCCAGCAGGCTTACAGGGGGAAACGGCTACACCTTC
CASRLTGGNGYTF
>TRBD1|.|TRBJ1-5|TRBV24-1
TGTGCCACCAGTGATTTGCAACCATCCCGGGACAGGGGTAAGCCCCAGCATTTT
CATSDLQPSRDRGKPQHF
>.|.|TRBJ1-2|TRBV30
TGTGCCTGGAACCCGGATCGGGGCTACACCTTC
CAWNPDRGYTF
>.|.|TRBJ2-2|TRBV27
TGTGCCAGCAGCTTTGACAGAGGCACCGGGGAGCTGTTTTTT
CASSFDRGTGELFF
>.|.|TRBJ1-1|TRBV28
TGTGCCAGCACCCCGCCCATAAGGAACACTGAAGCTTTCTTT
CASTPPIRNTEAFF
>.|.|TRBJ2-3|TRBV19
TGTGCCAGTAGTATAGATCGATGGGCAGATACGCAGTATTTT
CASSIDRWADTQYF
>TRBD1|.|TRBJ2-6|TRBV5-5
TGTGCCAGCAGCTTAACTCTCCAGGGGGCCTATGGGGCCAACGTCCTGACTTTC
CASSLTLQGAYGANVLTF
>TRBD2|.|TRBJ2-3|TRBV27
TGTGCCAGCACGAAAGGGAGCGGGGGCGTCTTAGATACGCAGTATTTT
CASTKGSGGVLDTQYF
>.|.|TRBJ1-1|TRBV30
TGTGCCTGGAGTGTACAGACCCAGGGGAACACTGAAGCTTTCTTT
CAWSVQTQGNTEAFF
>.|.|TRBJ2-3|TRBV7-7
TGTGCTAGCAGCCCCGGGCAGGGGTACGATACGCAGTATTTT
CASSPGQGYDTQYF
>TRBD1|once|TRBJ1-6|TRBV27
TGTGCCAGCAGAGTGCAGGGGGACAATTCACCCCTCCACTTT
CASRVQGDNSPLHF
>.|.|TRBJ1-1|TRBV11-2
TGTGCCAGCAGCTTAGGAATGAACACTGAAGCTTTCTTT
CASSLGMNTEAFF